This TCR beta chain was obtained from a study of T cell responses to AZD1222 COVID-19 vaccine. Overall study findings and caveats: Baseline seropositivity characterized only a handful of AZD1222 recipients. Samples come after the peak T cell response, not at day 14. At 160-218 and 743-854, vaccine-associated CD4 TCRs were dominant, and they spanned spike. Unmutated variant regions reportedly attract nearly half of all spike-specific TCRs.

Concerning this clone: Its antigen is undetermined.

The CDR3 extends over 14 amino acids. V shed 2 bases and J 7 bases; nucleotides not matched to a gene: 4. CDR1 SGHVS and CDR2 FQNEAQ come from the germline V gene. Repertoires were generated with immunoSEQ multiplex PCR, while TCRdb's copy carries only in-frame clones and drops some. The sample contains 100,000 to 150,000 clones, 90% of which appear only once. The origin of this receptor is an adult in good health. V usage is TRBV7-8 and J usage is TRBJ2-7; 11 bases map to TRBD2. The source was peripheral blood, collected on day 0 of MenACWY control vaccination. Here the CDR3 reads CASSLLGTSGEQYF. The CDR3 DNA follows: TGTGCCAGCAGCTTACTCGGGACTAGCGGAGAGCAGTACTTC.